This T cell receptor (beta chain) originates from a study of T cell repertoires in aging, cancer and after chemotherapy. Amplification of TCR beta used genomic DNA extracted from peripheral blood. The CDR3 loop spans 15 amino acids. The V gene lost 1 base and the J gene lost 5 bases, with 12 bases spanning the gap. Germline V gives CDR1 MGHRA, CDR2 YSYEKL. TRB rearrangements spanning V, D and J were amplified using mixed TRB-A/B primers. TCRdb ran MiXCR on the multiplex PCR reads and lists one entry per CDR3 protein. The sample has 1,600 or so distinct CDR3 sequences; around 24% are singletons. The chain joins TRBV4-1 to TRBJ1-5, with D perhaps TRBD1 (5 bases). The specimen sequenced was blood. This clonotype was obtained from a human donor with a solid tumor. The chain's CDR3 is CASSQGRGTDQPQHF. In DNA, the CDR3 is TGCGCCAGCAGCCAAGGAAGGGGAACGGATCAGCCCCAGCATTTT.